A single sample gave rise to the 20 T cell receptor beta chains below, sequenced in a study of CD8+ T cells in alopecia areata. Regarding treatment: oral pan-JAK inhibitor, 5-10 mg twice daily. Extraction of RNA preceded its reverse transcription into cDNA, which served as the sequencing template. Clones were read by immunoSEQ multiplex PCR, and TCRdb kept only the in-frame ones, dropping some. This sample carries about 150,000 clones, about 56% of them seen once, and the ten largest clones take about a sixth. The sample was CD8+ T cells sorted from blood, taken at week 4, from a patient treated with tofacitinib. All receptors derive from a human donor with alopecia areata.

V gene TRBV7-8 combines with J gene TRBJ2-1; 7 bases are shared with TRBD1. Looked up from germline, CDR1 is SGHVS and CDR2 is FQNEAQ. V lost 5 bases, J lost 0 bases, and 4 bases stayed unmatched. The CDR3 has 15 amino acids. The chain's CDR3 is CASSPTGNSYNEQFF. The CDR3 DNA reads TGTGCCAGCAGCCCGACAGGGAACTCCTACAATGAGCAGTTCTTC.

This clone was detected a few times. The V and J genes are TRBV13 and TRBJ2-7; D remains ambiguous. V lost 0 bases and J lost 2, with 8 bases in between. The CDR3 is 14 amino acids. Germline V gene sequence: CDR1 PRHDT, CDR2 FYEKMQ (reference sequence). The CDR3 sequence is CASSLGRPTYEQYF. CDR3 DNA: TGTGCCAGCAGCTTAGGCAGGCCTACCTACGAGCAGTACTTC. Filled out from reference TRBV13 and TRBJ2-7, the complete variable domain reads AAGVIQSPRHLIKEKRETATLKCYPIPRHDTVYWYQQGPGQDPQFLISFYEKMQSDKGSIPDRFSAQQFSDYHSELNMSSLELGDSALYFCASSLGRPTYEQYFGPGTRLTVT.

The chain uses TRBV6-1 and TRBJ1-5; possibly TRBD1 for D (5 bases). V shed 3 bases and J shed 0 bases, with 15 bases lying between them. The CDR3 is made up of 17 amino acids. CDR1 and CDR2 from the germline V gene are MNHNS and SASEGT. CDR3 protein: CASSDRDGGYSNQPQHF. CDR3 sequence (DNA): TGTGCCAGCAGTGATCGGGACGGCGGTTATAGCAATCAGCCCCAGCATTTT.

This clone came up a few times. This rearrangement joins TRBV5-4 to TRBJ2-7; weak D call: TRBD1 (6 bases). The CDR3 length is 15 residues. Trimming took 4 bases from V and 2 from J, leaving 16 bases between them. Germline V gene sequence: CDR1 SGHNT, CDR2 YYREEE (reference sequence). The CDR3 nucleotides read TGTGCCAGCAGCCCCAAGAGGGCAGGGGCCTACGAGCAGTACTTC. Translated, it gives CASSPKRAGAYEQYF. Full variable domain (remainder filled in from reference TRBV5-4 and TRBJ2-7): ETGVTQSPTHLIKTRGQQVTLRCSSQSGHNTVSWYQQALGQGPQFIFQYYREEENGRGNFPPRFSGLQFPNYSSELNVNALELDDSALYLCASSPKRAGAYEQYFGPGTRLTVT.

This clone was observed many times. The chain recombines TRBV5-6 with TRBJ2-1; 12 nucleotides line up with TRBD2. The J segment lost 7 bases and the V segment lost 0 bases, leaving 5 bases of the junction unmatched. CDR3 length: 16 residues. Germline V lookup: CDR1 SGHDT, CDR2 YYEEEE. The CDR3 protein is CASSLELAGGKNEQFF. The CDR3 DNA is TGTGCCAGCAGCTTGGAACTAGCGGGGGGAAAAAATGAGCAGTTCTTC. The full variable domain, its missing parts supplied by reference TRBV5-6 and TRBJ2-1, is DAGVTQSPTHLIKTRGQQVTLRCSPKSGHDTVSWYQQALGQGPQFIFQYYEEEERQRGNFPDRFSGHQFPNYSSELNVNALLLGDSALYLCASSLELAGGKNEQFFGPGTRLTVL.

The CDR3 spells CASSYGLNTGELFF. CDR3 bases: TGTGCCAGCAGTTACGGGCTGAACACCGGGGAGCTGTTTTTT. The chain carries TRBV6-6 and TRBJ2-2; D gene uncertain. This CDR3 region has 14 residues. Germline V lookup: CDR1 MNHNY, CDR2 SVGAGI (reference sequence). Trimming removed 2 bases from V and 1 base from J, with 5 bases in between.

This chain uses TRBV29-1 with TRBJ2-1, with D uncertain. The ends were cut back, 3 bases at V and 3 bases at J, with 6 bases in the middle. The CDR3 is 12 residues long. Per germline, CDR1 SQVTM and CDR2 ANQGSEA. The CDR3 sequence is CSVEAVYNEQFF. DNA for the CDR3: TGCAGCGTTGAGGCAGTCTACAATGAGCAGTTCTTC.

The chain recombines TRBV25-1 with TRBJ1-6; D remains ambiguous. Germline CDR1 is MGHDK and CDR2 is SYGVNS. The CDR3 is made up of 13 amino acids. Trimming pared 3 bases from V and 10 bases from J, leaving 10 bases between. CDR3 DNA sequence: TGTGCCAGCAGTGATCTCGGCGGGTCACCCCTCCACTTT. This encodes CASSDLGGSPLHF.

The genes are TRBV2 and TRBJ2-5; D is unresolved. CDR1 SNHLY and CDR2 FYNNEI come from the germline V gene. The CDR3 totals 14 residues. V was shortened by 1 base and J by 4 bases, with 10 bases between the two germline ends. The DNA for the CDR3 is TGTGCCAGCAGTGAAGACGCCACGGTAGAGACCCAGTACTTC. Protein product: CASSEDATVETQYF.

This clone was detected a few times. The rearrangement uses TRBV5-1 and TRBJ2-1, with D possibly being TRBD2 (5 bases). This CDR3 region has 14 residues. V lost 4 bases and J lost 1, with 9 bases in between. CDR1 is SGHRS, CDR2 YFSETQ, per germline. CDR3 protein: CASSLRGSYNEQFF. CDR3 in DNA: TGCGCCAGCAGCCTACGAGGGTCCTACAATGAGCAGTTCTTC.

The table lists this clone with a few counts. The chain recombines TRBV29-1 with TRBJ2-2; either TRBD1 or TRBD2 may fit D (5 bases each). Deletions cut 8 bases from V and 4 bases from J, with 14 bases between. Germline CDR1 reads SQVTM; CDR2 reads ANQGSEA. This CDR3 comprises 13 residues. The CDR3 region has the DNA TGCAGCACCGGGACGAGGAGCACCGGGGAGCTGTTTTTT. Translated, it gives CSTGTRSTGELFF.

The chain combines TRBV27 with TRBJ2-5, with 9 bases aligning to TRBD2. CDR3 length: 15 residues. The germline V gene has CDR1 MNHEY and CDR2 SMNVEV (reference sequence). Trimming cost V 5 bases and J 1 base; bases outside gene matches: 5. The CDR3, as DNA: TGTGCCAGCAGTCCCTTAGCGGGAGTCCAAGAGACCCAGTACTTC. Its protein is CASSPLAGVQETQYF.

The chain links TRBV6-5 to TRBJ2-7, with D perhaps given as TRBD1 or TRBD2 (5 bases each). The CDR3 contains 15 residues. Trimming left V 7 bases short and J 3 bases short, with 19 bases between. The germline V gene encodes CDR1 MNHEY and CDR2 SVGAGI. CDR3 nucleotide sequence: TGTGCCAGCAAAGATGAAGGCCCAGGGAGCTACGAGCAGTACTTC. Its protein product is CASKDEGPGSYEQYF.

This clone has ten or more counts. The chain recombines TRBV30 with TRBJ2-7; 8 positions match TRBD2. The CDR3 contains 14 residues. Germline CDR1 GTSNPN, CDR2 SVGIG (reference sequence). The ends lost 0 bases at V and 3 bases at J; junction bases unmatched: 4. The CDR3 nucleotides are TGTGCCTGGAGTGTTGATAGCGGGGTCTACGAGCAGTACTTC. Translation gives CAWSVDSGVYEQYF. Filled out from reference TRBV30 and TRBJ2-7, the complete variable domain reads SQTIHQWPATLVQPVGSPLSLECTVEGTSNPNLYWYRQAAGRGLQLLFYSVGIGQISSEVPQNLSASRPQDRQFILSSKKLLLSDSGFYLCAWSVDSGVYEQYFGPGTRLTVT.

This clone was counted only a few times. The chain is built from TRBV6-5 and TRBJ1-1; weak D call: TRBD1 (6 bases). Trimming removed 7 bases at V and 8 bases at J, with 17 bases between. The CDR3 runs to 13 residues. CDR1 is MNHEY, CDR2 SVGAGI, per germline. The CDR3 protein is CASTDPGTKEAFF. In nucleotides, the CDR3 is TGTGCCAGCACCGACCCCGGGACAAAGGAAGCTTTCTTT.

This clone was seen just once. V gene TRBV6-6 combines with J gene TRBJ2-1; possibly TRBD2 for D (6 bases). Trimming cost V 8 bases and J 9 bases, with 14 bases left between them. The germline gives CDR1 MNHNY, CDR2 SVGAGI (reference sequence). CDR3 length: 12 amino acids. The DNA for the CDR3 is TGTGCCAGCCAGGGCGGGAAAGGTGAGCAGTTCTTC. Translating gives CASQGGKGEQFF.

The chain combines TRBV7-9 with TRBJ2-7, with D possibly matching TRBD2 (5 bases). V dropped 5 bases and J dropped 0 bases, with 8 bases sitting between them. Looked up from germline, CDR1 is SEHNR and CDR2 is FQNEAQ (reference sequence). This CDR3 region has 13 residues. The CDR3 bases are TGTGCCAGCAGCCCGGACTCCTCCTACGAGCAGTACTTC. This translates into CASSPDSSYEQYF.

Here the CDR3 DNA reads TGCAGCGTTGAAGATTGGCTAGCCGGAAACTCCTACAATGAGCAGTTCTTC. This encodes CSVEDWLAGNSYNEQFF. This chain connects TRBV29-1 to TRBJ2-1; D is possibly TRBD2 (5 bases). Trimming took 0 bases from V and 0 from J, leaving 15 bases between them. The CDR3 sequence is 17 residues long. Germline lookup yields CDR1 SQVTM and CDR2 ANQGSEA.

The chain has TRBV29-1 and TRBJ2-1; TRBD2 might be the D (5 bases). The CDR3 length is 13 residues. V shed 6 bases and J shed 8 bases, with 17 bases lying between them. Germline lookup yields CDR1 SQVTM and CDR2 ANQGSEA. CDR3 amino acids: CSVGGLGMDEQFF. As DNA, the CDR3 is TGCAGCGTAGGAGGATTGGGGATGGATGAGCAGTTCTTC.

V is TRBV29-1 and J is TRBJ2-5, with 7 bases matching TRBD1. The CDR3 has 14 residues. Trimming removed 6 bases from V and 5 bases from J; junction bases left unmatched: 12. CDR1 and CDR2 from the germline V gene are SQVTM and ANQGSEA. The CDR3 region has the DNA TGCAGCGTCAACAGGGCAGGGGGTAAGGAGACCCAGTACTTC. Translation: CSVNRAGGKETQYF.